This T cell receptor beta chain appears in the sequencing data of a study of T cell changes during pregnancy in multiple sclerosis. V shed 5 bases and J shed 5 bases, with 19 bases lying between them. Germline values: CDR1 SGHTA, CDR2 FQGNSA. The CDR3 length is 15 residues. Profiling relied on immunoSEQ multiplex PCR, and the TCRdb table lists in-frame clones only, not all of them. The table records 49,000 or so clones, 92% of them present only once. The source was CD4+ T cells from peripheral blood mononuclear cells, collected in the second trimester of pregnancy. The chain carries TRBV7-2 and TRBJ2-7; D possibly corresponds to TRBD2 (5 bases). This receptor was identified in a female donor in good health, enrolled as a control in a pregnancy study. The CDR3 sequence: CASSPAGSKRNEQYF. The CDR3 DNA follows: TGTGCCAGCAGCCCCGCGGGTTCTAAACGGAACGAGCAGTACTTC.